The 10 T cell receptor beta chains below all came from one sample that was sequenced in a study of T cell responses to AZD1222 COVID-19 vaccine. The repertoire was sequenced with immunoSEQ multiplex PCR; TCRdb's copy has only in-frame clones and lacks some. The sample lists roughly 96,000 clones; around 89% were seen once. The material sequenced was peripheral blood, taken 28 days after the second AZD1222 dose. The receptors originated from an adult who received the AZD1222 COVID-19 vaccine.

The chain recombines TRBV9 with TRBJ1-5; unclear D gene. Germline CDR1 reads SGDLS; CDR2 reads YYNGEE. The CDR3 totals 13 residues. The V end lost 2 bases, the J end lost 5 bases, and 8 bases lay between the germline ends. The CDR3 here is CASSVDWDQPQHF. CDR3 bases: TGTGCCAGCAGCGTTGATTGGGATCAGCCCCAGCATTTT.

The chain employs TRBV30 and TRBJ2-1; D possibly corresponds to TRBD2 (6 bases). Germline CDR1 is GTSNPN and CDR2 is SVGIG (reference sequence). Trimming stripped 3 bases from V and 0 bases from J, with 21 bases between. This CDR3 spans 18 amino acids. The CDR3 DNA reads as TGTGCCTGGAGCCCCGGGGGTAGCGGCCCCTTCTCCTACAATGAGCAGTTCTTC. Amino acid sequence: CAWSPGGSGPFSYNEQFF.

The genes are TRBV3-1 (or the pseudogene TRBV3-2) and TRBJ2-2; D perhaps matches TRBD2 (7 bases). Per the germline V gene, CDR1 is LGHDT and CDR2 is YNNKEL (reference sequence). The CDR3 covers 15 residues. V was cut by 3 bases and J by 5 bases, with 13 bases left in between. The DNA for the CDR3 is TGTGCCAGCAGCCACTGGACAGCGGGGACCGGGGAGCTGTTTTTT. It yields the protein CASSHWTAGTGELFF.

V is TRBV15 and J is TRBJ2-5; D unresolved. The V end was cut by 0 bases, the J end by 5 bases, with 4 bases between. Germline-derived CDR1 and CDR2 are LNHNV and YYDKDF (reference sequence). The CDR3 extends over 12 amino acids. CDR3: CATSRDTETQYF. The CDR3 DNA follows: TGTGCCACCAGCAGAGATACGGAGACCCAGTACTTC.

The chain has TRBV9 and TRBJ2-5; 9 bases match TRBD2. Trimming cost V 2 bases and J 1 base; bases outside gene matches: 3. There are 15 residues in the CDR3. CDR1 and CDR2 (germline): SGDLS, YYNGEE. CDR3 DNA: TGTGCCAGCAGCGTCATAGCGGGAGCCCAAGAGACCCAGTACTTC. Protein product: CASSVIAGAQETQYF.

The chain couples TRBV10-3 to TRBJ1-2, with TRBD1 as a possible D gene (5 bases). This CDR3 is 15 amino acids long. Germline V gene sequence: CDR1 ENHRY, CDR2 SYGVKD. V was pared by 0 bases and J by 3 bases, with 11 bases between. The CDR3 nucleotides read TGTGCCATCAGTGAGTCTTCAGGGTACTACTATGGCTACACCTTC. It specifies CAISESSGYYYGYTF.

The CDR3 DNA is TGTGCCACCAAGGGACAGACAGAGAACACTGAAGCTTTCTTT. Its protein product is CATKGQTENTEAFF. This chain links TRBV6-5 with TRBJ1-1, with 7 bases matching TRBD1. The CDR3 spans 14 residues. Per germline, CDR1 MNHEY and CDR2 SVGAGI. V lost 10 bases and J lost 1; bases outside the gene matches: 9.

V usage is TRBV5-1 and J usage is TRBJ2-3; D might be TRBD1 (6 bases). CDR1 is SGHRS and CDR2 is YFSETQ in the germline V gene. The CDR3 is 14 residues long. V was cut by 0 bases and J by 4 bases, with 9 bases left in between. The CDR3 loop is CASSLVQGPDTQYF. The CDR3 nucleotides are TGCGCCAGCAGCTTGGTTCAGGGGCCAGATACGCAGTATTTT.

The CDR3 sequence is CASSLGQEETQYF. For the CDR3, the DNA is TGTGCCAGCTCACTGGGACAGGAAGAGACCCAGTACTTC. This chain uses TRBV18 with TRBJ2-5; 8 positions agree with TRBD1. CDR3 size: 13 residues. Losses at the gene ends were 4 bases for V and 3 bases for J; bases not matched to a gene: 1. Per the germline V gene, CDR1 is KGHSH and CDR2 is LQKENI.

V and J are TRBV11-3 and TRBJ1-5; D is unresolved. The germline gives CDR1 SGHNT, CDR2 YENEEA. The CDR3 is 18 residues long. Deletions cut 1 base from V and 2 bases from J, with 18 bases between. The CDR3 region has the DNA TGTGCCAGCAGCTTAGCTGCGGGCCTAAGGCAGGGCAATCAGCCCCAGCATTTT. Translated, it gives CASSLAAGLRQGNQPQHF. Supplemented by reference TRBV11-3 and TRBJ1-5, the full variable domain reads EAGVVQSPRYKIIEKKQPVAFWCNPISGHNTLYWYLQNLGQGPELLIRYENEEAVDDSQLPKDRFSAERLKGVDSTLKIQPAELGDSAVYLCASSLAAGLRQGNQPQHFGDGTRLSIL.